This T cell receptor beta chain was captured in a study of cytomegalovirus exposure and HLA in healthy donors. V shed 6 bases and J shed 2 bases, with 13 bases lying between them. This CDR3 is 14 amino acids long. From germline, CDR1 is MDHEN and CDR2 SYDVKM. Worth noting for this clone: The target antigen is unknown.

The study's findings and limits: As a later analysis showed, several of the most significant clusters appeared to be linked to common viral pathogens.

The study ran its PCR with 60 Vbeta and 13 Jbeta primers. Method: immunoSEQ multiplex PCR; TCRdb's copy keeps in-frame clones and lacks some. The repertoire holds 150,000 to 180,000 clones, with 80% as singletons. Source material: PBMCs. This receptor was obtained from a man aged 25-45 years in good health and CMV-seropositive. This chain connects TRBV28 to TRBJ1-2; weak D call: TRBD1 (5 bases). In DNA form, the CDR3 reads TGTGCCAGCAGAGATGCAGGGTTAAACTATGGCTACACCTTC. It is translated as CASRDAGLNYGYTF.